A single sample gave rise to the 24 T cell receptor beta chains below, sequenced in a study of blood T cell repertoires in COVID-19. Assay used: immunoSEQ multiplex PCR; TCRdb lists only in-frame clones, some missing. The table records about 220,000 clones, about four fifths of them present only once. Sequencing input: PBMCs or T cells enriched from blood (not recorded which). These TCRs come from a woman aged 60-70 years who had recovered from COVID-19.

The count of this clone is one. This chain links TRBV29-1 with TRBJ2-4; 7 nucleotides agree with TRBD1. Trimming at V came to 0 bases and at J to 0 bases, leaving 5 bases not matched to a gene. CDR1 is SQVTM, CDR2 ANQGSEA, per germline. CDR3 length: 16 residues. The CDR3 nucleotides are TGCAGCGTTGAAGATCTCGAGGGGGCAGCCAAAAACATTCAGTACTTC. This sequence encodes CSVEDLEGAAKNIQYF.

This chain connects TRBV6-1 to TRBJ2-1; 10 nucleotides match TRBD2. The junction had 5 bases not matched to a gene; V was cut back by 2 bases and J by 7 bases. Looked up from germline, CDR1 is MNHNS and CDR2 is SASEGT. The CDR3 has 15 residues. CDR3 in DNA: TGTGCCAGCAGTGAACTAGCGGGAGTACGAAATGAGCAGTTCTTC. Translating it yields CASSELAGVRNEQFF.

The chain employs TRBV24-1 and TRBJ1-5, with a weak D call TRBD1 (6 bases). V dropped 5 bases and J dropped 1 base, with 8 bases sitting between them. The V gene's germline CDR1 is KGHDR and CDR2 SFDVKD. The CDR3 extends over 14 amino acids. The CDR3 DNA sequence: TGTGCCACCAGTGGGGGACAAAGCAATCAGCCCCAGCATTTT. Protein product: CATSGGQSNQPQHF.

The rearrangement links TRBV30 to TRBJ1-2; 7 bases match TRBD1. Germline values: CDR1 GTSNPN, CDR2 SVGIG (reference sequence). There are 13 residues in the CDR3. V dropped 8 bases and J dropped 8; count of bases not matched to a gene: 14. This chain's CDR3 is CAGSQGGPGGYTF. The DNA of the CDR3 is TGTGCCGGATCCCAGGGGGGCCCGGGGGGCTACACCTTC. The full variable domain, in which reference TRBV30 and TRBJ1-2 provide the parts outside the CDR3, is SQTIHQWPATLVQPVGSPLSLECTVEGTSNPNLYWYRQAAGRGLQLLFYSVGIGQISSEVPQNLSASRPQDRQFILSSKKLLLSDSGFYLCAGSQGGPGGYTFGSGTRLTVV.

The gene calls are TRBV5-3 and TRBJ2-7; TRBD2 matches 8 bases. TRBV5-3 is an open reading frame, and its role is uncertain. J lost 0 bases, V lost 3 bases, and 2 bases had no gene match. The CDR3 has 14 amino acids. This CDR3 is CARSSTSGSYEQYF. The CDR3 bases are TGTGCCAGAAGCTCTACTAGCGGCTCCTACGAGCAGTACTTC.

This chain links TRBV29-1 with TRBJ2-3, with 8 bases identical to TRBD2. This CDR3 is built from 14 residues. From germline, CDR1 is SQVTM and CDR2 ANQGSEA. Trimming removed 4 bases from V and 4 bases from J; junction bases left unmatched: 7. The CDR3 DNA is TGCAGCGTTGTAACGGGAGGGGAGGCAGATACGCAGTATTTT. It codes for CSVVTGGEADTQYF.

CDR3 sequence reads: CASSYRTKRETQYF. The CDR3 region has the DNA TGTGCCAGCAGTTACCGTACTAAGCGGGAGACCCAGTACTTC. The chain combines TRBV6-5 with TRBJ2-5; tentatively, D is TRBD2 (5 bases). The ends were cut back, 2 bases at V and 5 bases at J, with 12 bases in the middle. Germline CDR1 is MNHEY and CDR2 is SVGAGI. The CDR3 is 14 residues long.

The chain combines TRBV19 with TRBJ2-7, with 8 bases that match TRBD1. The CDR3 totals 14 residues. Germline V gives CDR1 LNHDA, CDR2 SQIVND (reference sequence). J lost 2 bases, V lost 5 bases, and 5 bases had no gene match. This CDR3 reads CASSSGQATYEQYF. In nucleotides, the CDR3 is TGTGCCAGTAGTTCGGGACAGGCAACCTACGAGCAGTACTTC.

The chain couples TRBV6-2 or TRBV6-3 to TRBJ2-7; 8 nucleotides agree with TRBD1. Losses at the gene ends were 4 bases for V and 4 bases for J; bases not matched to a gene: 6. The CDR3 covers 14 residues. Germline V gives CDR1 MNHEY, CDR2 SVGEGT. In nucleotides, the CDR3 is TGTGCCAGCAGTTTCAGGGGGCCCCGATACGAGCAGTACTTC. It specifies CASSFRGPRYEQYF.

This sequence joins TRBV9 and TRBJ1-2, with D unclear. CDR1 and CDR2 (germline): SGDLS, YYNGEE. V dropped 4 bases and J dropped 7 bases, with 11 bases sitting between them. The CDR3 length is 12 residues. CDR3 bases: TGTGCCAGCAGCCCCCTGGGCAGTGGCTACACCTTC. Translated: CASSPLGSGYTF.

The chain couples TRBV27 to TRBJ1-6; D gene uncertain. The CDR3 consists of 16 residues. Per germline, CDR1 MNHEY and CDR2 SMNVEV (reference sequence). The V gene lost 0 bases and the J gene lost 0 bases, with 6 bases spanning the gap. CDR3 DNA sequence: TGTGCCAGCAGTTTATCGTTCAGCTCCTATAATTCACCCCTCCACTTT. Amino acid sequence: CASSLSFSSYNSPLHF.

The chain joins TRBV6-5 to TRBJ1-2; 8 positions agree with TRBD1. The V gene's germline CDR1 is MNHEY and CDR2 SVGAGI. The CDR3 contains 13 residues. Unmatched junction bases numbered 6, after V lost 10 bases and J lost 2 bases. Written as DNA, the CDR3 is TGTGCCACCGCCCAGGGGGCAAACTATGGCTACACCTTC. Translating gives CATAQGANYGYTF.

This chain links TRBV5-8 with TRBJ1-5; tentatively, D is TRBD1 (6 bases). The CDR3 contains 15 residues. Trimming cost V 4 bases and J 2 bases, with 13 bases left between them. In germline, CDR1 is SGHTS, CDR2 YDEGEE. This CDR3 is CASSRTGWGNQPQHF. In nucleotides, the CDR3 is TGTGCCAGCAGCCGAACAGGGTGGGGCAATCAGCCCCAGCATTTT.

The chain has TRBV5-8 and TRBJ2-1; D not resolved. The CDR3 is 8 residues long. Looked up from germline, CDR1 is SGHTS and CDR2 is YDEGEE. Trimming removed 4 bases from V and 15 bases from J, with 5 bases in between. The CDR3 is CASSPLFF. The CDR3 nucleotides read TGTGCCAGCAGCCCTCTGTTCTTC.

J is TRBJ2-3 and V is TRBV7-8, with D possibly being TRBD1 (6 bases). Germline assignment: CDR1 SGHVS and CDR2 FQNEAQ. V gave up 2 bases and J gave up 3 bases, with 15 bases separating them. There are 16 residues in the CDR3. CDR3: CASSLHPDSGTDTQYF. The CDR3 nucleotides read TGTGCCAGCAGCTTACACCCGGACAGCGGAACAGATACGCAGTATTTT.

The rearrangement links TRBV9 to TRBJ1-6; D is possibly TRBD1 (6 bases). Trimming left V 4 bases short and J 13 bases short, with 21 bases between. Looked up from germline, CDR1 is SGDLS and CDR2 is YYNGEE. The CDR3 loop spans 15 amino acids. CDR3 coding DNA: TGTGCCAGCAGCTCGAGACCGGGACAAAATTGGCCCCTCCACTTT. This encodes CASSSRPGQNWPLHF. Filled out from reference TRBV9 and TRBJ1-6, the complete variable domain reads DSGVTQTPKHLITATGQRVTLRCSPRSGDLSVYWYQQSLDQGLQFLIQYYNGEERAKGNILERFSAQQFPDLHSELNLSSLELGDSALYFCASSSRPGQNWPLHFGNGTRLTVT.

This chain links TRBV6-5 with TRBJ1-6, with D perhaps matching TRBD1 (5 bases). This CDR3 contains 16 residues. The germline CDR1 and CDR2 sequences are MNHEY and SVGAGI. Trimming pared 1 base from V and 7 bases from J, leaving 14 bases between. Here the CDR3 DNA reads TGTGCCAGCAGTTACTTGGCCGGGACTCAAAATTCACCCCTCCACTTT. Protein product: CASSYLAGTQNSPLHF.

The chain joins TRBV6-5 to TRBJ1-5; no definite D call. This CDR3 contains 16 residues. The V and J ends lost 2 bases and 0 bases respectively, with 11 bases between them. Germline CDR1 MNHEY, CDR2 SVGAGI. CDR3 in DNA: TGTGCCAGCAGTTACCGGGGAACTCATAGCAATCAGCCCCAGCATTTT. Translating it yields CASSYRGTHSNQPQHF.

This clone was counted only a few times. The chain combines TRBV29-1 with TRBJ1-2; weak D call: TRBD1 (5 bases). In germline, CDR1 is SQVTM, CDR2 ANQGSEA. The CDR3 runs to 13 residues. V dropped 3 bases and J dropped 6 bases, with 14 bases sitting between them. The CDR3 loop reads CSVDWPPGHGYTF. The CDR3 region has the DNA TGCAGCGTTGATTGGCCGCCAGGGCATGGCTACACCTTC.

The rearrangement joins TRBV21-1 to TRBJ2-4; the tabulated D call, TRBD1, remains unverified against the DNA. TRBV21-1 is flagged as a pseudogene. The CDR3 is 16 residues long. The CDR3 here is CASSARQVLAKNIQYF. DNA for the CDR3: TGTGCCAGCAGCGCAAGACAGGTACTAGCCAAAAACATTCAGTACTTC.

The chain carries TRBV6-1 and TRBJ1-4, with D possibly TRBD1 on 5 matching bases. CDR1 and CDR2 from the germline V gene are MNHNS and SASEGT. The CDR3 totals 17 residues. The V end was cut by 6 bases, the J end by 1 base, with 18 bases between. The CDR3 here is CASSERGRGETNEKLFF. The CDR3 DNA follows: TGTGCCAGCAGCGAAAGGGGACGGGGGGAAACTAATGAAAAACTGTTTTTT.

CDR3 in DNA: TGTGCCAGCAGCTTAGCTAGCGGGACTTACGAGCAGTACTTC. Amino acid sequence: CASSLASGTYEQYF. This chain joins TRBV7-6 and TRBJ2-7, with 8 bases that match TRBD2. The CDR3 is 14 amino acids. Germline loops: CDR1 SGHVS, CDR2 FNYEAQ. Losses at the gene ends were 0 bases for V and 4 bases for J; bases not matched to a gene: 2.

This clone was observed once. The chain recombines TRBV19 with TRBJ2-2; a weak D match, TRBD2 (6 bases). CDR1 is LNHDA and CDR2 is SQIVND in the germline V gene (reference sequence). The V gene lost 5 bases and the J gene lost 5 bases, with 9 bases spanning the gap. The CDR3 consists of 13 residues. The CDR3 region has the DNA TGTGCCAGTAGTCGGGACTTGACCGGGGAGCTGTTTTTT. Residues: CASSRDLTGELFF.

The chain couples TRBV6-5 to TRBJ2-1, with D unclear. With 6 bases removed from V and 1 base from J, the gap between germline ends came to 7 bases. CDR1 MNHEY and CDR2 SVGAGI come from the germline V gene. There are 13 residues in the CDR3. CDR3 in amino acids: CASRQNSYNEQFF. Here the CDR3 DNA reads TGTGCCAGCAGACAAAATTCCTACAATGAGCAGTTCTTC.